Below are 24 T cell receptor beta chains sequenced from a single sample in a study of T cell responses to AZD1222 COVID-19 vaccine. Libraries were prepared by immunoSEQ multiplex PCR; TCRdb keeps only in-frame clonotypes and omits some of them. Here the sample spans approximately 140,000 clones, around 93% being singletons. The starting material was peripheral blood, obtained on day 0 of AZD1222 vaccination. These receptors all come from an adult in good health.

This sequence joins TRBV18 and TRBJ1-5; no clear D. V lost 2 bases and J 0 bases, leaving 11 bases between the germline ends. This CDR3 is 16 amino acids long. Germline V CDR1 and CDR2: KGHSH, LQKENI. Here the CDR3 reads CASSPVHRTSNQPQHF. The DNA for the CDR3 is TGTGCCAGCTCACCAGTACACCGAACTAGCAATCAGCCCCAGCATTTT.

CDR3 in DNA: TGTGCCACCCGCTCCCGGGAGGGTAGCAATCAGCCCCAGCATTTT. Translating gives CATRSREGSNQPQHF. V is TRBV15 and J is TRBJ1-5; unclear D gene. Trimming shortened V by 8 bases and J by 0 bases, and 14 bases separated the two germline ends. The germline V gene has CDR1 LNHNV and CDR2 YYDKDF (reference sequence). CDR3 length: 15 residues.

Here the CDR3 reads CASSLRGHTEAFF. The CDR3, as DNA: TGTGCCAGCAGTTTGAGGGGCCACACTGAAGCTTTCTTT. J is TRBJ1-1 and V is TRBV12-3 or TRBV12-4; the D gene is possibly TRBD1 (5 bases). Trimming stripped 3 bases from V and 3 bases from J, with 8 bases between. The CDR3 contains 13 residues.

The chain couples TRBV7-6 to TRBJ1-2; 8 bases match TRBD1. The CDR3 sequence is 16 residues long. J gave up 6 bases and V 1 base, and 10 bases lay outside the gene matches. Germline V gives CDR1 SGHVS, CDR2 FNYEAQ. The CDR3 nucleotides are TGTGCCAGCAGCTTAGTCGGGGCAGGGGGCTTTGATGGCTACACCTTC. This gives the protein CASSLVGAGGFDGYTF.

The chain joins TRBV18 to TRBJ2-7, with 7 nucleotides matching TRBD1. V shed 6 bases and J 4 bases; nucleotides not matched to a gene: 9. This CDR3 region has 14 residues. CDR1 and CDR2 from the germline V gene are KGHSH and LQKENI. CDR3 region: CASSPGQDLYEQYF. In DNA, the CDR3 is TGTGCCAGCTCTCCCGGACAGGACCTATACGAGCAGTACTTC.

The genes are TRBV2 and TRBJ2-2; D may be TRBD1 or TRBD2 (5 bases each). The germline gives CDR1 SNHLY, CDR2 FYNNEI. The CDR3 spans 15 residues. The V gene lost 6 bases and the J gene lost 5 bases, with 16 bases spanning the gap. This chain's CDR3 is CASRALEGLTGELFF. CDR3 coding DNA: TGTGCCAGCAGGGCCCTCGAGGGGCTGACCGGGGAGCTGTTTTTT.

The V and J genes are TRBV29-1 and TRBJ1-1; no clear D gene. Trimming took off 1 base at V and 0 bases at J, with 9 bases between the two ends. This CDR3 is built from 14 residues. CDR1 is SQVTM, CDR2 ANQGSEA, per germline. CDR3 loop: CSVEVPALNTEAFF. The CDR3 DNA sequence: TGCAGCGTTGAAGTTCCCGCCCTGAACACTGAAGCTTTCTTT.

DNA for the CDR3: TGTGCCAGCAGTGAACCCGGGACTAGCGGGAGAGGTGAGCAGTTCTTC. This translates into CASSEPGTSGRGEQFF. The chain joins TRBV6-1 to TRBJ2-1, with 14 bases identical to TRBD2. Germline V gene data show CDR1 as MNHNS and CDR2 as SASEGT. With 2 bases clipped from V and 9 bases from J, the junction kept 6 bases outside the gene matches. This CDR3 has 16 residues.

V is TRBV4-1 and J is TRBJ1-2; maybe TRBD1 (5 bases). The V end lost 3 bases, the J end lost 4 bases, and 12 bases lay between the germline ends. The CDR3 totals 14 residues. The germline V gene has CDR1 MGHRA and CDR2 YSYEKL. This chain's CDR3 is CASSQGGRVYGYTF. The CDR3 nucleotides read TGCGCCAGCAGCCAGGGCGGCAGGGTCTATGGCTACACCTTC.

The rearrangement uses TRBV6-5 and TRBJ2-3, with D possibly matching TRBD2 (5 bases). This CDR3 spans 15 amino acids. Trimming pared 5 bases from V and 5 bases from J, leaving 17 bases between. Germline lookup yields CDR1 MNHEY and CDR2 SVGAGI. The CDR3 nucleotides are TGTGCCAGCAGTCGGCCGGGCCTGGGGAGAGATACGCAGTATTTT. This translates into CASSRPGLGRDTQYF.

V usage is TRBV11-2 and J usage is TRBJ1-6, with unresolved D. Looked up from germline, CDR1 is SGHAT and CDR2 is FQNNGV. The ends were cut back, 1 base at V and 7 bases at J, with 11 bases in the middle. The CDR3 length is 15 residues. The CDR3 spells CASSLVVGRNSPLHF. The CDR3 DNA reads as TGTGCCAGCAGCTTAGTCGTGGGTCGAAATTCACCCCTCCACTTT.

The chain recombines TRBV19 with TRBJ1-1; 7 bases fit TRBD1. The CDR3 has 16 residues. Germline V gene sequence: CDR1 LNHDA, CDR2 SQIVND (reference sequence). V trimming: 7 bases; J trimming: 0 bases; junction bases outside the gene matches: 11. For the CDR3, the DNA is TGTGCCAGTACCATACCGGGACAGTTTATGAACACTGAAGCTTTCTTT. This encodes CASTIPGQFMNTEAFF.

The V gene is TRBV9, the J gene TRBJ2-7, with 8 bases matching TRBD1. The CDR3 extends over 14 amino acids. Germline V CDR1 and CDR2: SGDLS, YYNGEE. Trimming took 0 bases from V and 6 from J; bases not matched to a gene: 5. The CDR3 DNA follows: TGTGCCAGCAGCGTAGGCCAGGGGGCGTCCGAGCAGTACTTC. Protein: CASSVGQGASEQYF. The whole variable domain, remainder taken from reference TRBV9 and TRBJ2-7, is DSGVTQTPKHLITATGQRVTLRCSPRSGDLSVYWYQQSLDQGLQFLIQYYNGEERAKGNILERFSAQQFPDLHSELNLSSLELGDSALYFCASSVGQGASEQYFGPGTRLTVT.

V is TRBV10-2 and J is TRBJ2-1; TRBD1 is a possible D gene (6 bases). Germline values: CDR1 WSHSY, CDR2 SAAADI. Trimming removed 5 bases at V and 8 bases at J, with 16 bases between. The CDR3 sequence is 14 residues long. CDR3 in amino acids: CASSSQGMGYEQFF. The CDR3 bases are TGCGCCAGCAGTTCACAGGGTATGGGTTATGAGCAGTTCTTC.

This clone has more than one count but fewer than ten. V is TRBV28 and J is TRBJ2-7; D unclear. This CDR3 is built from 14 residues. Trimming shortened V by 5 bases and J by 1 base, and 12 bases separated the two germline ends. Germline loops: CDR1 MDHEN, CDR2 SYDVKM. This CDR3 reads CASSPPGRSYEQYF. DNA of the CDR3: TGTGCCAGCAGTCCCCCGGGTCGGTCCTACGAGCAGTACTTC.

The J gene is TRBJ1-1, the V gene TRBV29-1, with 9 bases lining up with TRBD1. This CDR3 spans 13 amino acids. J lost 5 bases, V lost 7 bases, and 8 bases had no gene match. Germline-derived CDR1 and CDR2 are SQVTM and ANQGSEA. The CDR3 sequence: CSAFTGGGTEAFF. The CDR3 DNA sequence: TGCAGCGCCTTTACAGGGGGCGGGACTGAAGCTTTCTTT.

The rearrangement joins TRBV19 to TRBJ2-4; 7 positions agree with TRBD2. Germline CDR1 LNHDA, CDR2 SQIVND (reference sequence). The length of the CDR3 is 16 residues. V lost 2 bases, J lost 2 bases, and 6 bases stayed unmatched. The CDR3 protein is CASSIRGVWTKNIQYF. DNA for the CDR3: TGTGCCAGTAGTATACGGGGGGTGTGGACCAAAAACATTCAGTACTTC.

CDR3 nucleotides: TGTGCCAGTACCTCCGACAGCTATGGCTACACCTTC. It codes for CASTSDSYGYTF. This sequence joins TRBV19 and TRBJ1-2, with D possibly TRBD1 on 5 matching bases. Germline-derived CDR1 and CDR2 are LNHDA and SQIVND (reference sequence). Trimming took off 7 bases at V and 4 bases at J, with 10 bases between the two ends. The CDR3 has 12 residues.

The gene calls are TRBV21-1 and TRBJ1-1; the D call in the table, TRBD1, was not verified against the DNA. TRBV21-1 is shown as a pseudogene. This CDR3 contains 18 residues. The CDR3: CASSKRTRGRRPSTEAFF. DNA for the CDR3: TGTGCCAGCAGCAAACGAACCAGGGGGCGCAGGCCCAGCACTGAAGCTTTCTTT.

The rearrangement uses TRBV18 and TRBJ2-2; either TRBD1 or TRBD2 may fit D (5 bases each). This CDR3 is built from 16 residues. V was cut by 3 bases and J by 4 bases, with 15 bases left in between. Germline CDR1 KGHSH, CDR2 LQKENI. The CDR3 DNA reads TGTGCCAGCTCACCTCCCGGGACGGATATCACCGGGGAGCTGTTTTTT. Translating it yields CASSPPGTDITGELFF.

CDR3 sequence: CASSYSSASGNTIYF. DNA for the CDR3: TGTGCCAGCAGTTACTCGTCAGCCTCTGGAAACACCATATATTTT. V gene TRBV6-5 combines with J gene TRBJ1-3; D is undetermined. The CDR3 is 15 amino acids. Trimming cost V 0 bases and J 0 bases, with 6 bases left between them. Germline V gene lookup returns CDR1 MNHEY and CDR2 SVGAGI.

The chain links TRBV5-8 to TRBJ1-6; D remains unclear. Per the germline V gene, CDR1 is SGHTS and CDR2 is YDEGEE. The CDR3 loop spans 12 amino acids. Trimming took off 6 bases at V and 7 bases at J, with 8 bases between the two ends. Here the CDR3 reads CASTLGNSPLHF. As DNA, the CDR3 is TGTGCCAGCACTCTAGGGAATTCACCCCTCCACTTT.

The rearrangement uses TRBV7-9 and TRBJ1-1; D not certain. This CDR3 comprises 14 residues. Trimming stripped 1 base from V and 6 bases from J, with 12 bases between. CDR1 SEHNR and CDR2 FQNEAQ come from the germline V gene (reference sequence). The CDR3: CASSLGPSTAEAFF. The CDR3 DNA follows: TGTGCCAGCAGCTTAGGCCCTTCAACGGCTGAAGCTTTCTTT.

This chain links TRBV5-6 with TRBJ2-3; D is unclear. The CDR3 has 18 residues. CDR1 and CDR2 from the germline V gene are SGHDT and YYEEEE. V was trimmed by 0 bases and J by 1 base, leaving 18 bases between them. The CDR3 protein is CASSLGSVADHRTDTQYF. The CDR3 DNA follows: TGTGCCAGCAGCTTGGGTTCCGTGGCGGACCACCGCACAGATACGCAGTATTTT.